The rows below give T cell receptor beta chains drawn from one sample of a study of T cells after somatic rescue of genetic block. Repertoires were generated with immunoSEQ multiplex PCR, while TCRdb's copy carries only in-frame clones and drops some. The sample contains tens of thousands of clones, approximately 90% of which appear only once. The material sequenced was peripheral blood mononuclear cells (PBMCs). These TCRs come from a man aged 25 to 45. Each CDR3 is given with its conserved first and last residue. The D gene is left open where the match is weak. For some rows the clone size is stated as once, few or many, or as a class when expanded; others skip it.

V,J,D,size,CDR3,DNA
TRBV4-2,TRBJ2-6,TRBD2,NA,CASSRHVAGVSGANVLTF,TGTGCCAGCAGCCGCCATGTGGCGGGAGTTAGTGGGGCCAACGTCCTGACTTTC
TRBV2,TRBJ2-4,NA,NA,CASSEPGAAKNIQYF,TGTGCCAGCAGTGAACCGGGTGCCGCCAAAAACATTCAGTACTTC
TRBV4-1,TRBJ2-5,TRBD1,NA,CASRMTGGKETQYF,TGCGCCAGCAGGATGACAGGGGGCAAGGAGACCCAGTACTTC
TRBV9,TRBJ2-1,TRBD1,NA,CASSVQQGTSYNEQFF,TGTGCCAGCAGCGTACAACAGGGGACCTCCTACAATGAGCAGTTCTTC
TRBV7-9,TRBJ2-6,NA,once,CASTQSAAGANVLTF,TGTGCCAGCACCCAGTCGGCAGCTGGGGCCAACGTCCTGACTTTC
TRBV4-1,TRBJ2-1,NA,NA,CASSPVGAVSSYNEQFF,TGCGCCAGCAGCCCCGTCGGGGCGGTTAGCTCCTACAATGAGCAGTTCTTC
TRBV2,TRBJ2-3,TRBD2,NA,CASSEGGGTDTQYF,TGTGCCAGCAGTGAGGGGGGGGGCACAGATACGCAGTATTTT
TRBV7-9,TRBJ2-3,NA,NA,CASRPLYPSTDTQYF,TGTGCCAGCCGACCGCTTTACCCTAGCACAGATACGCAGTATTTT
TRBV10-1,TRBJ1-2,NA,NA,CASSERPTGGYTF,TGCGCCAGCAGTGAGCGACCGACGGGGGGCTACACCTTC
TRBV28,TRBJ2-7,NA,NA,CASSLGRYEQYF,TGTGCCAGCAGTTTAGGGCGTTACGAGCAGTACTTC
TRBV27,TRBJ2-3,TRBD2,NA,CASNTLPGLAGGPTDTQYF,TGTGCCAGCAATACACTTCCGGGACTAGCGGGGGGGCCCACAGATACGCAGTATTTT
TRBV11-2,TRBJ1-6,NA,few,CASSLVTAGRSPLHF,TGTGCCAGCAGCTTAGTCACGGCAGGGAGATCACCCCTCCACTTT
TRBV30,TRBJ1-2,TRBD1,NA,CAWRIKLPDRANYGYTF,TGTGCCTGGAGAATCAAATTACCAGACAGGGCGAACTATGGCTACACCTTC
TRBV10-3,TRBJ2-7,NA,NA,CAISPGAYEQYF,TGTGCCATCAGCCCGGGGGCCTACGAGCAGTACTTC
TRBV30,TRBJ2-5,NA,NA,CAWKGYQETQYF,TGTGCCTGGAAGGGTTATCAAGAGACCCAGTACTTC
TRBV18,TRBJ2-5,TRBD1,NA,CASSPSTGGLQETQYF,TGTGCCAGCTCACCAAGTACAGGGGGCCTACAAGAGACCCAGTACTTC
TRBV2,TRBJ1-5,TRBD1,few,CASSRSGTGGPDQPQHF,TGTGCCAGCAGTCGGAGTGGGACAGGGGGGCCGGATCAGCCCCAGCATTTT
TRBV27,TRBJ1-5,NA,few,CASSQSNQPQHF,TGTGCCAGCAGCCAGAGCAATCAGCCCCAGCATTTT
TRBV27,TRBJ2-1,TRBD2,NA,CASTPGRGENEQFF,TGTGCCAGCACTCCTGGGCGGGGGGAGAATGAGCAGTTCTTC
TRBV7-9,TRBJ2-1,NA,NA,CASSPHGLGPPYNEQFF,TGTGCCAGCAGCCCCCACGGGCTTGGCCCGCCCTACAATGAGCAGTTCTTC
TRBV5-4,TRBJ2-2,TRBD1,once,CASSLGQGIYNTGELFF,TGTGCCAGCAGCTTGGGACAGGGTATCTACAACACCGGGGAGCTGTTTTTT
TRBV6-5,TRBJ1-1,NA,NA,CASSSGRTRRTEAFF,TGTGCCAGTTCATCAGGACGGACCCGAAGGACTGAAGCTTTCTTT
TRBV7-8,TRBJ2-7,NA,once,CASSSGIKASYCF,TGTGCCAGCAGCTCTGGTATTAAAGCTTCATACTGCTTC
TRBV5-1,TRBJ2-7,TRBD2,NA,CASSFLAGVEHEQYF,TGCGCCAGCAGCTTCCTAGCGGGAGTAGAACACGAGCAGTACTTC
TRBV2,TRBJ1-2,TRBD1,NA,CASSESGTGDGYTF,TGTGCCAGCAGTGAGTCCGGGACAGGGGATGGCTACACCTTC
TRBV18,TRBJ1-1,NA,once,CASSPPGRNTEAFF,TGTGCCAGCTCACCCCCCGGACGGAACACTGAAGCTTTCTTT
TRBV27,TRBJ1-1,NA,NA,CASRTQNTEAFF,TGTGCCAGCAGAACCCAGAACACTGAAGCTTTCTTT
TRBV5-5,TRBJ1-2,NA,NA,CASINQGSGYTF,TGTGCCAGCATCAACCAGGGAAGTGGCTACACCTTC
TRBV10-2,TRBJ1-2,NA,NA,CASSEPPVDTVDGYTF,TGCGCCAGCAGTGAGCCACCCGTGGACACTGTCGATGGCTACACCTTC
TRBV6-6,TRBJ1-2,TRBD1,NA,CASSGGDRNYGYTF,TGTGCCAGCAGTGGGGGGGACAGGAACTATGGCTACACCTTC
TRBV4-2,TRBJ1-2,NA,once,CASSRDSRGYTF,TGTGCCAGCAGCCGTGACAGTCGTGGCTACACCTTC
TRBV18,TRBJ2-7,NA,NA,CASSSDRYEQYF,TGTGCCAGCTCATCCGACAGATACGAGCAGTACTTC
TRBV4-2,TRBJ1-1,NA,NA,CASSQEGPGDPPNTEAFF,TGTGCCAGCAGCCAAGAAGGCCCAGGGGACCCCCCTAACACTGAAGCTTTCTTT
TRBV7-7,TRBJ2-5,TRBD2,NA,CASSRSGGAIRETQYF,TGTGCTAGCAGCCGTAGCGGGGGGGCCATCAGGGAGACCCAGTACTTC
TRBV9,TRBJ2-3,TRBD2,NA,CASSNGLAVVPTDTQYF,TGTGCCAGCAGCAATGGACTAGCGGTAGTCCCCACAGATACGCAGTATTTT
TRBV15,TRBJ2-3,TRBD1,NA,CATSRDRGPTDTQYF,TGTGCCACCAGCAGGGACAGGGGACCCACAGATACGCAGTATTTT
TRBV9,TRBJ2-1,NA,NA,CASRPSSGYNEQFF,TGTGCCAGCAGACCGTCTAGTGGATACAATGAGCAGTTCTTC
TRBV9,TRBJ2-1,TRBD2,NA,CASSAPGLAGGSKNEQFF,TGTGCCAGCAGCGCCCCGGGACTAGCGGGAGGGTCTAAAAATGAGCAGTTCTTC
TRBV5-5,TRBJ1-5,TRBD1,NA,CASSLSAGGVQPQHF,TGTGCCAGCAGCTTGTCGGCAGGGGGCGTGCAGCCCCAGCATTTT
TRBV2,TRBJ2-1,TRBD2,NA,CASTGVAGGGNEQFF,TGTGCCAGCACAGGGGTAGCGGGAGGGGGTAATGAGCAGTTCTTC
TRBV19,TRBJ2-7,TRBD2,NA,CASSIAPSGYEQYF,TGTGCCAGTAGTATAGCGCCTAGCGGCTACGAGCAGTACTTC
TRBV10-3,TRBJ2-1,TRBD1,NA,CAISESIRDSRPNEQFF,TGTGCCATCAGTGAGTCGATCCGGGACAGCAGACCCAATGAGCAGTTCTTC
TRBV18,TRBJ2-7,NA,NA,CASSRLDYEQYF,TGTGCCAGCTCACGCTTGGACTACGAGCAGTACTTC
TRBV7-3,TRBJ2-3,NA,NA,CASGTGSTDTQYF,TGTGCCAGCGGGACGGGCAGCACAGATACGCAGTATTTT
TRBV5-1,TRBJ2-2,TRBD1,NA,CASSPGQPNTGELFF,TGCGCCAGCAGCCCGGGACAGCCGAACACCGGGGAGCTGTTTTTT
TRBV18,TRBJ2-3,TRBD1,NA,CASSPDRGTDTQYF,TGTGCCAGCTCACCGGACAGGGGCACAGATACGCAGTATTTT
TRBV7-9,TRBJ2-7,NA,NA,CASSSNSYEQYF,TGTGCCAGCAGCTCAAATTCCTACGAGCAGTACTTC
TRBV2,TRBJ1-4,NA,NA,CASIEGWANEKLFF,TGTGCCAGCATTGAGGGGTGGGCTAATGAAAAACTGTTTTTT